This TCR beta chain was found in a study of cytomegalovirus exposure and HLA in healthy donors. A multiplex PCR was run with 60 Vbeta primers and 13 Jbeta primers. TCRdb's copy holds only in-frame clones and misses some; the assay was immunoSEQ multiplex PCR. The repertoire consists of 35,000 to 50,000 clones, with 50% occurring once and the leading ten covering roughly an eighth. CDR1 and CDR2 (germline): SGDLS, YYNGEE. The CDR3 is 18 residues long. V lost 0 bases and J 1 base, leaving 17 bases between the germline ends. This clonotype was obtained from a human donor in good health. Sequencing input: PBMCs. This chain connects TRBV9 to TRBJ2-1, with D perhaps TRBD2 (7 bases). This CDR3 reads CASSVATGGTRSYNEQFF. CDR3 coding DNA: TGTGCCAGCAGCGTAGCTACGGGGGGCACCCGGTCCTACAATGAGCAGTTCTTC. Filled out from reference TRBV9 and TRBJ2-1, the complete variable domain reads DSGVTQTPKHLITATGQRVTLRCSPRSGDLSVYWYQQSLDQGLQFLIQYYNGEERAKGNILERFSAQQFPDLHSELNLSSLELGDSALYFCASSVATGGTRSYNEQFFGPGTRLTVL.